The entry that follows covers one T cell receptor (beta chain) sequence. It lacks a known antigen. Per-base qualities were not stored, and no clone one base away is much larger. Sample time point, as interpreted from the label and publication: persistent/refractory GD, antithyroid drugs over 5 years with positive TRAb. RNA was extracted from PBMCs in TRIzol for both TCR sequencing and RNA sequencing. The diagnosis of Graves' disease was made according to American Thyroid Association guidelines. Recruitment of patients was carried out at an endocrinology department in Xi'an, China. Each patient gave about 9.1 milliliters of peripheral blood, collected in an EDTA anticoagulant tube. Ficoll Paque Plus density gradient separation was used to isolate PBMCs, and no further T cell sorting was done. An Agilent 2100 Bioanalyzer and agarose gel were used to assess RNA quality, and a NanoDrop 2000 was used to measure RNA concentration.

This record comes from a study of regulatory T cells in long-lasting Graves disease (dated by TCRdb to the early 2020s). Context from the whole study: Persistent Graves' disease was defined as antithyroid drug treatment for over 5 years with persistently positive TSH receptor autoantibodies. Persistent Graves' disease patients were compared with newly diagnosed Graves' disease patients by peripheral blood TCR sequencing and RNA sequencing. The study was conducted in China and was registered as a clinical trial. A total of about 33 samples underwent TCR sequencing, from some 13 patients with persistent Graves' disease and 20 or so patients with newly diagnosed Graves' disease. Persistent Graves' disease patients in the clinical cohort had taken antithyroid drugs for approximately 10 years on average.

Relative to germline, V is missing 6 bases and J is missing 7 bases, with 5 bases of the junction outside any gene match. The CDR3 has 15 amino acids, counting the end cysteine and phenylalanine. Here the CDR3 DNA is all that survives: 45 bases in frame from base 1. For CDR1 and CDR2, the germline V gene lists MDHEN and SYDVKM. Beyond this particular receptor, the publication reports: Only peripheral blood was studied, because thyroid tissue, the primary lesion, was inaccessible. As a limitation, the authors acknowledged that the small sample size may reduce accuracy. Persistent disease showed preferential use of TRBV28, TRBJ1-2 and TRBJ2-5, whereas newly diagnosed disease favored TRBV20-1 and TRBJ2-1. Sequencing and analysis were limited to the TCR beta chain. Persistent patients shared more public clonotypes among themselves (around 3,000) than newly diagnosed patients did (roughly 910). Compared with newly diagnosed patients, persistent Graves' disease patients had lower TCR Shannon entropy and fewer highly expanded clones, which suggests clonal expansion.

The library was made by multiplex PCR. Sequencing was performed on an Illumina HiSeq 4000. To build TCR beta libraries, CDR3 regions were amplified by Arm-PCR using iRepertoire HTBI primers. Before sequencing, the PCR products underwent gel purification. Turning to the authors' computational methods: Across samples, 60 to 75 TRBV and 12 to 15 TRBJ segments were identified and used for gene usage analysis of CDR3 amino acid clonotypes. COPE and FqMerger were used to merge the filtered high-quality paired reads into contigs. BLAST was used to align contigs to IMGT TRBV, TRBD and TRBJ reference genes, with CDR3 defined following IMGT. Clonotypes above 0.1% frequency were classified as highly expanded clones. Shannon entropy served as the measure of repertoire diversity, while the Gini coefficient captured V-J evenness. Public clonotypes were defined as clonotypes shared by more than one individual. Clones were called with MiXCR by TCRdb after fastp trimmed the public reads at Q25, and only in-frame beta chains were retained. Here each entry gathers all rows of one CDR3 protein and keeps the most common genes and DNA. TCRdb's processing, not the study's, gives the V and J calls here. Recorded for this sample are 350,000 to 450,000 distinct CDR3 sequences; roughly 25% of them occurred a single time. Less than 30% of the sample goes to the ten largest clones.

The rearrangement combines TRBV28 with TRBJ2-2; 13 central nucleotides agree with TRBD2. The input for sequencing was peripheral blood mononuclear cells (PBMCs), taken when the disease was refractory, from a patient treated with antithyroid drugs. The sequence was collected from a woman aged 35 to 49 with Graves disease. Donor details come from another sample of the same person, matched by shared clones. The nucleotide sequence is given as TGTGCCAGCAGCATACTAGCGGGAGGGGTCGGGGAGCTGTTTTTT. The encoded protein is CASSILAGGVGELFF.